Below, 28 T cell receptor beta chains from the same sample are listed, as sequenced in a study of early T cells in non-severe SARS-CoV-2 infection. Using its own MiXCR run on the 5' RACE reads, TCRdb lists one record per CDR3 protein. The sample includes fewer than 55,000 distinct CDR3 sequences, 9% to 9.5% of them seen just once. The sample comprised whole blood. These receptors were obtained from an adult who was a healthcare worker with PCR-confirmed SARS-CoV-2 infection or an uninfected control (not recorded which).

This chain connects TRBV7-9 to TRBJ1-1, with D unclear. Germline loops: CDR1 SEHNR, CDR2 FQNEAQ (reference sequence). The CDR3 contains 15 residues. V was shortened by 4 bases and J by 1 base, with 13 bases between the two germline ends. The CDR3 loop is CASSSPLGTNTEAFF. The CDR3 DNA is TGTGCCAGCAGCTCCCCCCTCGGCACGAACACTGAAGCTTTCTTT.

There are a few counts of this clonotype. The chain is built from TRBV7-2 and TRBJ2-7; no reliable D call. Germline V gene data show CDR1 as SGHTA and CDR2 as FQGNSA. The CDR3 has 13 amino acids. V was trimmed by 1 base and J by 5 bases, leaving 9 bases between them. Here the CDR3 reads CASSLEVADEQYF. The CDR3 coding sequence is TGTGCCAGCAGCTTAGAAGTGGCTGACGAGCAGTACTTC. The full variable domain, in which reference TRBV7-2 and TRBJ2-7 provide the parts outside the CDR3, is GAGVSQSPSNKVTEKGKDVELRCDPISGHTALYWYRQSLGQGLEFLIYFQGNSAPDKSGLPSDRFSAERTGGSVSTLTIQRTQQEDSAVYLCASSLEVADEQYFGPGTRLTVT.

This clonotype showed up many times. The chain has TRBV5-4 and TRBJ2-7; 11 bases are a match to TRBD1. Germline CDR1 reads SGHNT; CDR2 reads YYREEE (reference sequence). This CDR3 spans 15 amino acids. V shed 4 bases and J 7 bases; nucleotides not matched to a gene: 10. Here the CDR3 DNA reads TGTGCCAGCAGCCAAACCGGGACAGGGGGAAGGGAGCAGTACTTC. Its protein product is CASSQTGTGGREQYF.

This clonotype was detected ten times or more. The rearrangement uses TRBV11-2 and TRBJ1-2; the D gene is possibly TRBD1 (5 bases). The length of the CDR3 is 15 residues. Per the germline V gene, CDR1 is SGHAT and CDR2 is FQNNGV. Deletions cut 5 bases from V and 0 bases from J, with 13 bases between. The CDR3, as DNA: TGTGCCAGCAGCCTGACAGCGGCAACTAACTATGGCTACACCTTC. It yields the protein CASSLTAATNYGYTF.

This clonotype occurred a few times. CDR3 coding DNA: TGTGCCAGCAGCACAACAGACAGGGGAGGCGAGCAGTTCTTC. Translating gives CASSTTDRGGEQFF. This chain uses TRBV7-3 with TRBJ2-1; 8 bases align to TRBD1. Germline CDR1 and CDR2: SGHTA and FQGTGA. The junction had 10 bases not matched to a gene; V was cut back by 5 bases and J by 10 bases. There are 14 residues in the CDR3.

This clonotype showed up just a few times. The chain recombines TRBV3-1 with TRBJ1-2; D is uncertain. CDR1 LGHDT and CDR2 YNNKEL come from the germline V gene (reference sequence). V was pared by 4 bases and J by 8 bases, with 14 bases between. The CDR3 sequence is 13 residues long. CDR3 sequence: CASSPVMSGGYTF. The CDR3 DNA is TGTGCCAGCAGCCCGGTTATGTCGGGAGGCTACACCTTC.

The sample holds many counts of this clonotype. J is TRBJ2-1 and V is TRBV24-1, with D hard to call. Trimming cost V 7 bases and J 0 bases, with 6 bases left between them. The CDR3 extends over 13 amino acids. Germline V gives CDR1 KGHDR, CDR2 SFDVKD. The CDR3 DNA is TGTGCCACCAGCTCGAGCTCCTACAATGAGCAGTTCTTC. It specifies CATSSSSYNEQFF.

This clonotype was detected ten times or more. J is TRBJ2-1 and V is TRBV7-2, with 11 bases identical to TRBD1. Germline V gene sequence: CDR1 SGHTA, CDR2 FQGNSA. After removal of 6 bases from V and 4 bases from J, the junction contained 5 bases not matched to a gene. The CDR3 sequence is 15 residues long. CDR3 sequence: CASRRTGGEYNEQFF. The CDR3 DNA is TGTGCCAGCAGGCGGACAGGGGGCGAATACAATGAGCAGTTCTTC.

At least ten counts were recorded for this clonotype. The rearrangement joins TRBV20-1 to TRBJ2-1; D assignment may be TRBD1 or TRBD2 (6 bases each). The V and J ends lost 2 bases and 3 bases respectively, with 14 bases between them. Germline V gene sequence: CDR1 DFQATT, CDR2 SNEGSKA (reference sequence). The CDR3 is 15 amino acids. The CDR3 DNA reads as TGCAGTGCTAGATTAAGGGGGGTGGGCTACAATGAGCAGTTCTTC. It translates to CSARLRGVGYNEQFF.

This clonotype was observed at least ten times. The genes are TRBV29-1 and TRBJ2-3; the D gene is possibly TRBD2 (6 bases). Trimming removed 1 base from V and 4 bases from J, with 12 bases in between. The CDR3 covers 14 residues. The V gene's germline CDR1 is SQVTM and CDR2 ANQGSEA. The CDR3 loop is CSVEVTQRADTQYF. In DNA, the CDR3 is TGCAGCGTTGAAGTTACCCAGCGGGCAGATACGCAGTATTTT.

This clonotype was detected a few times. The rearrangement joins TRBV20-1 to TRBJ2-7; possibly TRBD2 for D (5 bases). Germline loops: CDR1 DFQATT, CDR2 SNEGSKA (reference sequence). Trimming stripped 1 base from V and 2 bases from J, with 9 bases between. This CDR3 contains 13 residues. CDR3 in DNA: TGCAGTGCTAGAGGGCGGGCAGCCTACGAGCAGTACTTC. Amino acid sequence: CSARGRAAYEQYF.

This clonotype occurred many times. The chain links TRBV7-9 to TRBJ1-2; no definite D call. The V and J ends lost 3 bases and 7 bases respectively, with 12 bases between them. The CDR3 sequence is 13 residues long. Germline V CDR1 and CDR2: SEHNR, FQNEAQ (reference sequence). CDR3: CASSFGELGGYTF. The DNA of the CDR3 is TGTGCCAGCAGCTTTGGGGAATTGGGTGGCTACACCTTC.

This clonotype occurred many times. V is TRBV11-3 and J is TRBJ2-3; a weak D match, TRBD1 (5 bases). V shed 1 base and J shed 3 bases, with 11 bases lying between them. Germline V gene sequence: CDR1 SGHNT, CDR2 YENEEA. The CDR3 spans 15 residues. CDR3 sequence (DNA): TGTGCCAGCAGCTTAGGGGGCGCAGGGACAGATACGCAGTATTTT. It encodes CASSLGGAGTDTQYF.

The chain uses TRBV6-6 and TRBJ2-7, with D hard to call. Germline CDR1 is MNHNY and CDR2 is SVGAGI (reference sequence). This CDR3 has 16 residues. Trimming stripped 0 bases from V and 0 bases from J, with 12 bases between. Written as DNA, the CDR3 is TGTGCCAGCAGTTACTCGGTTGTCGAAAACTCCTACGAGCAGTACTTC. Translating it yields CASSYSVVENSYEQYF.

This clonotype was seen at least ten times. The CDR3 nucleotides are TGTGCCAGCAGCCCCTGGGATGGCTACACCTTC. Its translation is CASSPWDGYTF. The chain employs TRBV11-3 and TRBJ1-2; D is uncertain. CDR1 is SGHNT, CDR2 YENEEA, per germline. The germline V and J ends were trimmed by 5 bases and 6 bases, with 7 bases remaining between them. The CDR3 is 11 residues long.

This clonotype has only a few counts. V and J are TRBV12-5 and TRBJ1-5; maybe TRBD1 (5 bases). V was trimmed by 6 bases and J by 0 bases, leaving 18 bases between them. The germline CDR1 and CDR2 sequences are LGHNT and FRNRAP. This CDR3 comprises 17 residues. Written as DNA, the CDR3 is TGTGCTAGTGGAAGTCGGGGGGAGTTTAATAGCAATCAGCCCCAGCATTTT. It encodes CASGSRGEFNSNQPQHF.

This clonotype appeared many times. The chain links TRBV10-2 to TRBJ2-2, with unresolved D. The germline V and J ends were trimmed by 3 bases and 5 bases, with 1 base remaining between them. Germline values: CDR1 WSHSY, CDR2 SAAADI. This CDR3 is built from 11 residues. CDR3 loop: CASSETGELFF. The CDR3, as DNA: TGCGCCAGCAGTGAAACCGGGGAGCTGTTTTTT.

There are a few counts of this clonotype. This chain uses TRBV19 with TRBJ2-1; D remains ambiguous. Germline V lookup: CDR1 LNHDA, CDR2 SQIVND (reference sequence). The CDR3 totals 13 residues. V shed 2 bases and J shed 4 bases, with 6 bases lying between them. The CDR3 protein is CASSITLYNEQFF. As DNA, the CDR3 is TGTGCCAGTAGTATAACCCTTTACAATGAGCAGTTCTTC.

This clonotype was seen many times. V gene TRBV7-9 combines with J gene TRBJ2-7, with a tentative D call TRBD1 (5 bases). CDR3 size: 13 residues. Trimming removed 2 bases at V and 5 bases at J, with 10 bases between. The germline CDR1 and CDR2 sequences are SEHNR and FQNEAQ (reference sequence). CDR3 residues: CASSLTDSDEQYF. Written as DNA, the CDR3 is TGTGCCAGCAGCTTAACCGACAGCGACGAGCAGTACTTC.

This clonotype has ten or more counts. The chain is built from TRBV18 and TRBJ1-1; no clear D. Trimming removed 4 bases at V and 1 base at J, with 7 bases between. The germline gives CDR1 KGHSH, CDR2 LQKENI. The CDR3 extends over 13 amino acids. CDR3 in DNA: TGTGCCAGCTCACGGGAGAGGAACACTGAAGCTTTCTTT. Its translation is CASSRERNTEAFF.

This clonotype came up many times. The chain couples TRBV6-2 or TRBV6-3 to TRBJ2-5; D call uncertain. Between the trimmed V and J ends, which lost 0 bases and 4 bases, there was a span of 3 bases. The CDR3 spans 12 residues. Germline loops: CDR1 MNHEY, CDR2 SVGEGT. In DNA form, the CDR3 reads TGTGCCAGCAGTTACTCATCAGAGACCCAGTACTTC. It codes for CASSYSSETQYF.

This clonotype was seen a few times. This chain links TRBV6-6 with TRBJ1-2; 9 nucleotides line up with TRBD1. CDR1 is MNHNY, CDR2 SVGAGI, per germline (reference sequence). The junction had 6 bases not matched to a gene; V was cut back by 6 bases and J by 7 bases. The CDR3 contains 13 residues. CDR3 coding DNA: TGTGCCAGCAGCCGGGACAGGGCAAGTGGCTACACCTTC. Its translation is CASSRDRASGYTF.

In its sample, this clonotype was seen many times. This chain links TRBV7-2 with TRBJ2-5, with 7 bases fitting TRBD2. The CDR3 has 14 amino acids. The germline CDR1 and CDR2 sequences are SGHTA and FQGNSA. J gave up 4 bases and V 3 bases, and 5 bases lay outside the gene matches. In DNA, the CDR3 is TGTGCCAGCAGCTTCAGCGGGGACCGAGAGACCCAGTACTTC. It encodes CASSFSGDRETQYF.

This clonotype has a count of ten or more. This chain connects TRBV20-1 to TRBJ1-2, with 9 bases fitting TRBD1. The CDR3 has 15 residues. Germline values: CDR1 DFQATT, CDR2 SNEGSKA (reference sequence). V shed 4 bases and J 0 bases; nucleotides not matched to a gene: 6. DNA for the CDR3: TGCAGTGCTACCACAGGGGGCTCGGCTAACTATGGCTACACCTTC. Translating it yields CSATTGGSANYGYTF.

This clonotype occurred many times. CDR3 sequence (DNA): TGCAGCGTCAAACAGGGGTATGAAGCTTTCTTT. It yields the protein CSVKQGYEAFF. V usage is TRBV29-1 and J usage is TRBJ1-1, with 7 bases matching TRBD1. The CDR3 sequence is 11 residues long. Germline CDR1 and CDR2: SQVTM and ANQGSEA. Unmatched junction bases numbered 5, after V lost 6 bases and J lost 7 bases. Complete variable domain (other parts from reference TRBV29-1 and TRBJ1-1): SAVISQKPSRDICQRGTSLTIQCQVDSQVTMMFWYRQQPGQSLTLIATANQGSEATYESGFVIDKFPISRPNLTFSTLTVSNMSPEDSSIYLCSVKQGYEAFFGQGTRLTVV.

This clonotype was detected many times. The rearrangement uses TRBV9 and TRBJ2-7; 11 nucleotides align to TRBD2. In germline, CDR1 is SGDLS, CDR2 YYNGEE. The CDR3 runs to 15 residues. V gave up 0 bases and J gave up 3 bases; unmatched junction bases: 2. This chain's CDR3 is CASSVDLAGGYEQYF. The CDR3 DNA is TGTGCCAGCAGCGTAGACCTAGCGGGGGGCTACGAGCAGTACTTC.

This clonotype was picked up a small number of times. V and J are TRBV20-1 and TRBJ2-3; 13 nucleotides agree with TRBD2. CDR3 length: 16 residues. Germline CDR1 is DFQATT and CDR2 is SNEGSKA (reference sequence). The junction had 6 bases not matched to a gene; V was cut back by 0 bases and J by 6 bases. The CDR3, as DNA: TGCAGTGCTAGAGATCTGACTAGCGGGGGGACGGATACGCAGTATTTT. Encoded protein: CSARDLTSGGTDTQYF.

This clonotype has a single count. This sequence may be a read error, since a much larger clone differs from it by one base. V and J are TRBV7-9 and TRBJ1-2; weak D call: TRBD1 (5 bases). Germline V gives CDR1 SEHNR, CDR2 FQNEAQ (reference sequence). The CDR3 runs 15 residues. CDR3 in amino acids: CASSLVGGNNYGHTF. CDR3 nucleotides: TGTGCCAGCAGCTTAGTCGGGGGGAACAACTATGGCCACACCTTC.